This T cell receptor beta chain was profiled in a study of blood T cell repertoires in COVID-19. The ends lost 4 bases at V and 2 bases at J; junction bases unmatched: 2. The length of the CDR3 is 15 residues. Germline CDR1 reads SGHNT; CDR2 reads YYREEE (reference sequence). This study enrolled people aged about 18 to 100 from roughly 24 US geographic areas. Sequencing was performed with immunoSEQ multiplex PCR; in TCRdb, only in-frame clones are kept and a portion is missing. The sample lists about 350,000 clones; 88% were seen once. The receptor was isolated from a woman aged 25-40 years who had been exposed to COVID-19. Sequencing was done on a sample of PBMCs or T cells enriched from blood (not recorded which). The V and J genes are TRBV5-4 and TRBJ2-7, with TRBD2 identical over 14 bases. CDR3 region: CASSGGLAGAYEQYF. The CDR3 DNA is TGTGCCAGCAGCGGGGGACTAGCGGGAGCCTACGAGCAGTACTTC.